These 21 T cell receptor beta chains were all obtained from the same sample, sequenced in a study of PD-L1 blockade in urothelial cancer. Using immunoSEQ multiplex PCR, the repertoire was profiled, and TCRdb retains in-frame clones only, with some absent. Among under 70,000 clones listed, around nine tenths were seen once. Regarding time point: peripheral blood 6 weeks after treatment start. The sequences come from PBMCs, collected around atezolizumab (anti-PD-L1) treatment. These receptors came from a man between 60 and 75 years old with urothelial cancer.

This chain joins TRBV29-1 and TRBJ2-3, with TRBD2 matching over 8 bases. The CDR3 is 13 residues long. V lost 4 bases, J lost 5 bases, and 5 bases stayed unmatched. Germline V gene lookup returns CDR1 SQVTM and CDR2 ANQGSEA. CDR3 residues: CSVVGGTRDTQYF. The CDR3, as DNA: TGCAGCGTTGTTGGAGGGACTAGAGATACGCAGTATTTT.

Only one count was recorded for this clone. The gene calls are TRBV7-3 and TRBJ1-1; unclear D gene. Germline V gene lookup returns CDR1 SGHTA and CDR2 FQGTGA. This CDR3 has 15 residues. V lost 1 base and J lost 1, with 10 bases in between. CDR3 sequence: CASSLSLTSNTEAFF. For the CDR3, the DNA is TGTGCCAGCAGCTTAAGTTTAACTTCGAACACTGAAGCTTTCTTT.

The CDR3 is CASSISGAPGKLFF. The CDR3 DNA sequence: TGTGCCAGTAGTATCTCTGGGGCGCCTGGAAAACTGTTTTTT. J is TRBJ1-4 and V is TRBV19; possible D gene TRBD1, 5 bases. The CDR3 spans 14 residues. V was trimmed by 3 bases and J by 10 bases, leaving 15 bases between them. Germline-derived CDR1 and CDR2 are LNHDA and SQIVND (reference sequence). The variable domain in full, with the rest retrieved from reference TRBV19 and TRBJ1-4, is DGGITQSPKYLFRKEGQNVTLSCEQNLNHDAMYWYRQDPGQGLRLIYYSQIVNDFQKGDIAEGYSVSREKKESFPLTVTSAQKNPTAFYLCASSISGAPGKLFFGSGTQLSVL.

This chain links TRBV11-3 with TRBJ2-1; TRBD2 aligns across 10 bases. The CDR3 covers 20 residues. Germline V gene sequence: CDR1 SGHNT, CDR2 YENEEA. The V and J ends lost 5 bases and 0 bases, in that order; junction bases with no gene match: 16. CDR3 bases: TGTGCCAGCAGCCTGACTTGGGTTAGCGGGGGGAAAAGCTCCTACAATGAGCAGTTCTTC. Amino acid sequence: CASSLTWVSGGKSSYNEQFF.

This chain connects TRBV6-5 to TRBJ2-1; maybe TRBD2 (6 bases). This CDR3 spans 13 amino acids. The V gene's germline CDR1 is MNHEY and CDR2 SVGAGI. V lost 4 bases, J lost 13 bases, and 17 bases lay in between. The CDR3 spells CASSFSGTPFQFF. In DNA, the CDR3 is TGTGCCAGCAGTTTTTCCGGGACTCCGTTTCAGTTCTTC.

The chain links TRBV5-1 to TRBJ1-4; D remains ambiguous. Germline CDR1 and CDR2: SGHRS and YFSETQ. V lost 0 bases, J lost 10 bases, and 7 bases lay in between. The CDR3 totals 12 residues. The CDR3 DNA sequence: TGCGCCAGCAGCTTGGACTTCGGAAAACTGTTTTTT. It yields the protein CASSLDFGKLFF.

V and J are TRBV10-3 and TRBJ2-2; 8 bases fit TRBD2. The ends lost 10 bases at V and 1 base at J; junction bases unmatched: 17. Germline V gene data show CDR1 as ENHRY and CDR2 as SYGVKD. The CDR3 has 18 residues. The CDR3 nucleotides read TGTGCCACAACTCCCCTTTGGGGGCTAGCGGGGAACACCGGGGAGCTGTTTTTT. Its protein product is CATTPLWGLAGNTGELFF.

CDR3 sequence reads: CASSWTGGPNTGELFF. For the CDR3, the DNA is TGCGCCAGCAGCTGGACAGGGGGCCCGAACACCGGGGAGCTGTTTTTT. The J gene is TRBJ2-2, the V gene TRBV5-1, with 11 bases that match TRBD1. After removal of 3 bases from V and 0 bases from J, the junction contained 1 base not matched to a gene. This CDR3 contains 16 residues. CDR1 is SGHRS, CDR2 YFSETQ, per germline.

The gene calls are TRBV9 and TRBJ2-3; D is perhaps TRBD2 (7 bases). There are 17 residues in the CDR3. Germline lookup yields CDR1 SGDLS and CDR2 YYNGEE. Trimming left V 0 bases short and J 3 bases short, with 17 bases between. In nucleotides, the CDR3 is TGTGCCAGCAGCGTAGTTGGGGGGGCCAGTAGGACAGATACGCAGTATTTT. It specifies CASSVVGGASRTDTQYF.

J is TRBJ1-1 and V is TRBV7-9; the D gene is possibly TRBD1 (6 bases). V was cut by 5 bases and J by 8 bases, with 24 bases left in between. The CDR3 loop spans 16 amino acids. Germline assignment: CDR1 SEHNR and CDR2 FQNEAQ (reference sequence). The CDR3 bases are TGTGCCAGCAGCCTAACAGGGTCCCGATTTAACGCCGAAGCTTTCTTT. Translated, it gives CASSLTGSRFNAEAFF.

There are many counts of this clone. The J gene is TRBJ1-1, the V gene TRBV6-1; the D gene is possibly TRBD1 (5 bases). Deletions cut 2 bases from V and 6 bases from J, with 16 bases between. The CDR3 spans 15 residues. Germline CDR1 reads MNHNS; CDR2 reads SASEGT. This CDR3 is CASSESWKGESEAFF. CDR3 DNA: TGTGCCAGCAGTGAATCGTGGAAAGGGGAATCTGAAGCTTTCTTT.

This rearrangement joins TRBV6-1 to TRBJ2-7; 8 bases align to TRBD2. After removal of 4 bases from V and 6 bases from J, the junction contained 2 bases not matched to a gene. This CDR3 has 12 amino acids. Looked up from germline, CDR1 is MNHNS and CDR2 is SASEGT. The CDR3 region is CASSATSGEQYF. The CDR3 DNA follows: TGTGCCAGCAGTGCCACTAGCGGCGAGCAGTACTTC.

This clone was detected a few times. The chain is built from TRBV14 and TRBJ2-2; D gene unclear. CDR1 is SGHDN and CDR2 is FVKESK in the germline V gene. The length of the CDR3 is 12 residues. V was shortened by 8 bases and J by 2 bases, with 6 bases between the two germline ends. CDR3 sequence (DNA): TGTGCCAGCCGCGGTAACACCGGGGAGCTGTTTTTT. Translating gives CASRGNTGELFF.

J is TRBJ2-1 and V is TRBV1; TRBD2, the table's D call, lacks a check against the DNA. TRBV1 is classified as a pseudogene. The CDR3 spans 17 residues. CDR3 region: CTSSQTGLAGEDNEQFF. CDR3 bases: TGCACCAGCAGCCAGACGGGACTAGCGGGAGAAGACAATGAGCAGTTCTTC.

As for this clone: The junction departs from germline at one end; a sequencing error may be responsible. CDR3 nucleotide sequence: TGTGCTAGCAGCCCTCGACTAGCGGTCACCGGGGAGCTGTTTTTT. The encoded protein is CASSPRLAVTGELFF. This chain links TRBV7-7 with TRBJ2-2; 9 bases are shared with TRBD2. Germline V gene data show CDR1 as SSHAT and CDR2 as FNYEAQ (reference sequence). This CDR3 comprises 15 residues.

This sequence joins TRBV5-1 and TRBJ2-7; TRBD1 is a possible D gene (6 bases). The CDR3 runs 12 residues. CDR1 and CDR2 (germline): SGHRS, YFSETQ. V gave up 4 bases and J gave up 9 bases, with 14 bases separating them. CDR3: CASSHRDSGQYF. The CDR3 DNA reads TGCGCCAGCAGCCACAGGGATTCGGGGCAGTACTTC.

The gene calls are TRBV11-2 and TRBJ2-1; 7 nucleotides agree with TRBD2. The CDR3 consists of 16 residues. V gave up 5 bases and J gave up 2 bases; unmatched junction bases: 9. CDR1 is SGHAT, CDR2 FQNNGV, per germline. The CDR3 here is CASSLRAGTTYNEQFF. Here the CDR3 DNA reads TGTGCCAGCAGCCTCAGAGCGGGGACGACCTACAATGAGCAGTTCTTC.

In nucleotides, the CDR3 is TGTGCCACCATGGGAGATGCGGGGGAGCAGTACTTC. Translated, it gives CATMGDAGEQYF. This chain uses TRBV28 with TRBJ2-7; TRBD2 is a possible D gene (6 bases). V lost 10 bases and J lost 7, with 17 bases in between. This CDR3 is built from 12 residues. CDR1 is MDHEN and CDR2 is SYDVKM in the germline V gene.

The V call is TRBV5-1, the J call TRBJ1-4; the match to TRBD1 covers 10 bases. The CDR3 spans 14 residues. V trimming: 3 bases; J trimming: 8 bases; junction bases outside the gene matches: 4. The germline CDR1 and CDR2 sequences are SGHRS and YFSETQ. The chain's CDR3 is CASSWTGGDEKLFF. The DNA for the CDR3 is TGCGCCAGCAGCTGGACAGGGGGAGACGAAAAACTGTTTTTT.

V usage is TRBV14 and J usage is TRBJ2-1; tentatively, D is TRBD2 (5 bases). The length of the CDR3 is 18 residues. Between the trimmed V and J ends, which lost 1 base and 0 bases, there was a span of 16 bases. Germline CDR1 is SGHDN and CDR2 is FVKESK. The CDR3 region is CASSQVGFAGRSYNEQFF. CDR3 DNA sequence: TGTGCCAGCAGCCAAGTGGGGTTCGCGGGCCGCTCCTACAATGAGCAGTTCTTC. The full variable domain, in which reference TRBV14 and TRBJ2-1 provide the parts outside the CDR3, is EAGVTQFPSHSVIEKGQTVTLRCDPISGHDNLYWYRRVMGKEIKFLLHFVKESKQDESGMPNNRFLAERTGGTYSTLKVQPAELEDSGVYFCASSQVGFAGRSYNEQFFGPGTRLTVL.

This clone was recorded once. The J gene is TRBJ1-5, the V gene TRBV19; TRBD1 is a possible D gene (5 bases). There are 15 residues in the CDR3. Germline V gives CDR1 LNHDA, CDR2 SQIVND (reference sequence). V lost 7 bases, J lost 3 bases, and 16 bases lay in between. This CDR3 is CASIPDSPPNQPQHF. CDR3 nucleotides: TGTGCCAGTATCCCCGACAGCCCGCCCAATCAGCCCCAGCATTTT.